The next 22 T cell receptor beta chains were all read from a single sample in a study of regulatory T cells in long-lasting Graves disease. As for time point: newly diagnosed GD, antithyroid drugs for less than 3 months. PBMCs were the source of the RNA used for TCR sequencing. Investigators prepared the TCR beta libraries by applying iRepertoire HTBI primers and Arm-PCR of CDR3 regions. MiXCR, run by TCRdb on the multiplex PCR reads, gives a single entry per CDR3 protein. The table has fewer than 350,000 distinct CDR3 sequences, under 20% seen once. Material: peripheral blood mononuclear cells (PBMCs), obtained at new diagnosis, from a patient treated with antithyroid drugs. The source is a female donor with Graves disease.

Ten or more counts support this clonotype. The rearrangement links TRBV24-1 to TRBJ2-1; 10 bases map to TRBD1. This CDR3 has 17 residues. Germline assignment: CDR1 KGHDR and CDR2 SFDVKD. With 6 bases clipped from V and 9 bases from J, the junction kept 16 bases outside the gene matches. For the CDR3, the DNA is TGTGCCACCAGTTTAAGGAGGCACGGGACAGGGGACGCTGAGCAGTTCTTC. It yields the protein CATSLRRHGTGDAEQFF.

This clonotype was observed many times. The V gene is TRBV24-1, the J gene TRBJ2-3; D may be TRBD1 or TRBD2 (5 bases each). The CDR3 spans 14 residues. Germline V CDR1 and CDR2: KGHDR, SFDVKD. V was shortened by 2 bases and J by 7 bases, with 12 bases between the two germline ends. In nucleotides, the CDR3 is TGTGCCACCAGTGATTCCGCATGGGACCATACGCAGTATTTT. Its protein is CATSDSAWDHTQYF.

This clonotype has more than one count but fewer than ten. The CDR3 reads CASSHDGLAGNYNEQFF. CDR3 DNA: TGTGCCAGCAGCCACGACGGACTAGCGGGGAACTACAATGAGCAGTTCTTC. The chain links TRBV3-1 to TRBJ2-1, with 12 bases matching TRBD2. Germline V gene lookup returns CDR1 LGHDT and CDR2 YNNKEL (reference sequence). The CDR3 contains 17 residues. J was trimmed by 3 bases and V by 3 bases; bases with no gene match: 6.

This clonotype was seen repeatedly, ten times or more. The chain combines TRBV20-1 with TRBJ2-3; 9 positions agree with TRBD1. Germline lookup yields CDR1 DFQATT and CDR2 SNEGSKA (reference sequence). CDR3 length equals 18 residues. The V segment lost 0 bases and the J segment 2 bases; nucleotides outside the gene matches: 12. CDR3 DNA: TGCAGTGCTAGAGATCGCCGGACAGGGGATGTTTCCACAGATACGCAGTATTTT. Protein product: CSARDRRTGDVSTDTQYF.

This clonotype was observed many times. The J gene is TRBJ2-7, the V gene TRBV12-5, with 11 nucleotides matching TRBD2. The CDR3 has 16 residues. The ends lost 4 bases at V and 3 bases at J; junction bases unmatched: 8. Germline CDR1 reads LGHNT; CDR2 reads FRNRAP. Written as DNA, the CDR3 is TGTGCTAGTGGTTCCCCTAGCGGGAGGCCATACTACGAGCAGTACTTC. This encodes CASGSPSGRPYYEQYF.

Comments on this clonotype: Given a far larger clone just one base away, this is likely a sequencing read error. The V and J genes are TRBV7-2 and TRBJ2-1; D is perhaps TRBD1 (5 bases). The V gene's germline CDR1 is SGHTA and CDR2 FQGNSA. V lost 6 bases, J lost 0 bases, and 24 bases lay in between. This CDR3 spans 19 amino acids. The CDR3 region has the DNA TGTGCCAGCAGTGAAATCGGTAAGGGGTTGGAGAGCTCCTACAATGAGCAGTTCTTC. As protein: CASSEIGKGLESSYNEQFF.

In regard to this clonotype: A far larger clone is only one base removed, so a read error is likely. The J gene is TRBJ2-3, the V gene TRBV11-1; 9 bases align to TRBD1. The CDR3 is made up of 16 amino acids. Germline V lookup: CDR1 SGHAT, CDR2 FQDESV (reference sequence). V gave up 5 bases and J gave up 2 bases; unmatched junction bases: 8. As DNA, the CDR3 is TGTGCCAGCAGCCAGGGGACAGGGCCTCTCACAGATACGCAGTATTTT. It encodes CASSQGTGPLTDTQYF.

This clonotype appeared many times. This sequence joins TRBV20-1 and TRBJ2-3; D uncertain. The ends were cut back, 0 bases at V and 6 bases at J, with 7 bases in the middle. Germline V gene sequence: CDR1 DFQATT, CDR2 SNEGSKA (reference sequence). This CDR3 contains 12 residues. In nucleotides, the CDR3 is TGCAGTGCTAGAGATCTAGGGGATACGCAGTATTTT. Protein product: CSARDLGDTQYF.

The chain combines TRBV10-3 with TRBJ2-7; D unclear. This CDR3 is 14 amino acids long. Between the trimmed V and J ends, which lost 0 bases and 1 base, there was a span of 7 bases. Looked up from germline, CDR1 is ENHRY and CDR2 is SYGVKD. CDR3 residues: CAISESHSSYEQYF. The CDR3 region has the DNA TGTGCCATCAGTGAGTCGCACAGTTCCTACGAGCAGTACTTC.

The chain links TRBV11-3 to TRBJ2-7; the D is unclear. The CDR3 runs 15 residues. The germline V gene encodes CDR1 SGHNT and CDR2 YENEEA. The germline V and J ends were trimmed by 0 bases and 4 bases, with 13 bases remaining between them. CDR3: CASSLEGQSRYEQYF. The CDR3 DNA sequence: TGTGCCAGCAGCTTAGAGGGCCAGAGTCGTTACGAGCAGTACTTC.

At least ten counts were recorded for this clonotype. The chain couples TRBV19 to TRBJ2-7, with 8 positions matching TRBD1. Germline assignment: CDR1 LNHDA and CDR2 SQIVND (reference sequence). The J segment lost 3 bases and the V segment lost 6 bases, leaving 16 bases of the junction unmatched. The length of the CDR3 is 17 residues. The CDR3 loop reads CASSPPSTGANVYEQYF. The CDR3 region has the DNA TGTGCCAGTAGCCCGCCATCGACAGGGGCCAATGTCTACGAGCAGTACTTC. Looking up the rest from reference TRBV19 and TRBJ2-7 gives the full variable domain: DGGITQSPKYLFRKEGQNVTLSCEQNLNHDAMYWYRQDPGQGLRLIYYSQIVNDFQKGDIAEGYSVSREKKESFPLTVTSAQKNPTAFYLCASSPPSTGANVYEQYFGPGTRLTVT.

This clonotype was seen repeatedly, ten times or more. The CDR3 sequence: CASSFGTGEAGNTIYF. CDR3 coding DNA: TGTGCCAGCAGCTTCGGGACAGGGGAGGCTGGAAACACCATATATTTT. The chain recombines TRBV9 with TRBJ1-3; 10 nucleotides agree with TRBD1. CDR1 SGDLS and CDR2 YYNGEE come from the germline V gene. The CDR3 sequence is 16 residues long. J lost 2 bases, V lost 4 bases, and 6 bases had no gene match.

This clonotype was seen at least ten times. V and J are TRBV12-3 or TRBV12-4 and TRBJ1-5; D is uncertain. This CDR3 contains 12 residues. V lost 5 bases and J lost 11, with 13 bases in between. CDR3 in DNA: TGTGCCAGCAGTCAACGACACGGGGCCCAGCATTTT. Residues: CASSQRHGAQHF.

As to this clonotype: A much larger clone lies one base from this, so it may be a read error. CDR3 region: CSARGLVELETQCF. Written as DNA, the CDR3 is TGCAGTGCTAGAGGCCTAGTCGAACTAGAGACCCAGTGCTTC. V is TRBV20-1 and J is TRBJ2-5; D possibly corresponds to TRBD2 (5 bases). This CDR3 comprises 14 residues. The germline V gene has CDR1 DFQATT and CDR2 SNEGSKA (reference sequence).

The chain is built from TRBV19 and TRBJ2-3; D is unresolved. The CDR3 covers 12 residues. V lost 4 bases to trimming and J lost 9 bases, with 11 bases between them. Germline V gives CDR1 LNHDA, CDR2 SQIVND (reference sequence). The CDR3, as DNA: TGTGCCAGTAGTAGAGATATGGGGACGCAGTATTTT. Translating it yields CASSRDMGTQYF.

This clonotype was observed many times. The chain links TRBV6-1 to TRBJ2-1; 13 bases are shared with TRBD2. Germline V lookup: CDR1 MNHNS, CDR2 SASEGT. The CDR3 totals 14 residues. The V and J ends lost 8 bases and 9 bases, in that order; junction bases with no gene match: 7. CDR3 residues: CASVLLAGGSEQFF. Written as DNA, the CDR3 is TGTGCCAGCGTATTACTAGCGGGAGGGAGTGAGCAGTTCTTC.

In its sample, this clonotype was seen many times. The V gene is TRBV30, the J gene TRBJ1-1; no definite D call. Germline assignment: CDR1 GTSNPN and CDR2 SVGIG (reference sequence). The V and J ends lost 5 bases and 4 bases respectively, with 14 bases between them. This CDR3 has 13 residues. The CDR3, as DNA: TGTGCCTGGGCTGCCGGATACGCCACTGAAGCTTTCTTT. Translation: CAWAAGYATEAFF. The full variable domain, with the rest looked up from reference TRBV30 and TRBJ1-1, is SQTIHQWPATLVQPVGSPLSLECTVEGTSNPNLYWYRQAAGRGLQLLFYSVGIGQISSEVPQNLSASRPQDRQFILSSKKLLLSDSGFYLCAWAAGYATEAFFGQGTRLTVV.

This clonotype was observed many times. The chain links TRBV20-1 to TRBJ2-7; 12 bases map to TRBD1. V trimming: 1 base; J trimming: 5 bases; junction bases outside the gene matches: 6. The CDR3 covers 15 residues. CDR1 is DFQATT and CDR2 is SNEGSKA in the germline V gene (reference sequence). The CDR3 nucleotides read TGCAGTGCTAGAGCCCCGGGACAGGGGGCCCACGAGCAGTACTTC. The encoded protein is CSARAPGQGAHEQYF.

In its sample, this clonotype was seen many times. The junction departs from germline at one end; a sequencing error may be responsible. The chain links TRBV28 to TRBJ2-1; 15 positions match TRBD2. CDR1 and CDR2 (germline): MDHEN, SYDVKM. The CDR3 is 18 amino acids. CDR3 sequence reads: CASSGTGTSGRSWNEQSF. CDR3 in DNA: TGTGCCAGCAGTGGAACCGGGACTAGCGGGAGGTCTTGGAATGAGCAGTCCTTC. The full variable domain, completed using reference TRBV28 and TRBJ2-1, is DVKVTQSSRYLVKRTGEKVFLECVQDMDHENMFWYRQDPGLGLRLIYFSYDVKMKEKGDIPEGYSVSREKKERFSLILESASTNQTSMYLCASSGTGTSGRSWNEQSFGPGTRLTVL.

About this clonotype: A much larger clone sits a single nucleotide away, making a read error possible. The J gene is TRBJ2-1, the V gene TRBV11-2; D gene unclear. Looked up from germline, CDR1 is SGHAT and CDR2 is FQNNGV. The CDR3 spans 16 residues. CDR3 DNA sequence: TGTGCCAGCAGCTGGTCGGCGCGCAATACGTACAATGAACAGTGCTTC. It translates to CASSWSARNTYNEQCF.

The rearrangement links TRBV27 to TRBJ2-3, with a possible D match to TRBD1 (6 bases). From germline, CDR1 is MNHEY and CDR2 SMNVEV (reference sequence). The CDR3 extends over 16 amino acids. The V gene lost 3 bases and the J gene lost 2 bases, with 15 bases spanning the gap. CDR3 sequence: CASSFAHTGYTDTQYF. The CDR3 DNA reads as TGTGCCAGCAGTTTCGCGCACACAGGGTACACAGATACGCAGTATTTT.

V usage is TRBV9 and J usage is TRBJ2-7, with D perhaps matching TRBD1 (6 bases). Germline-derived CDR1 and CDR2 are SGDLS and YYNGEE. The CDR3 runs 15 residues. Trimming removed 0 bases at V and 3 bases at J, with 13 bases between. The CDR3 DNA follows: TGTGCCAGCAGCGTAGCTGTAGGGGGAGACTACGAGCAGTACTTC. Translated, it gives CASSVAVGGDYEQYF.